Below are 30 T cell receptor beta chains sequenced from a single sample in a study of CXCR3-negative and CXCR3-positive naive CD8 T cells. UMI-tagged TRB cDNA libraries were built via 5' RACE. TCRdb reprocessed the 5' RACE reads, keeping one entry per CDR3 protein, no DNA. The table for this sample gives some 150,000 distinct CDR3 sequences. These receptors' targets are unknown. Whole-study findings and limits: CXCR3-negative naive cells had less hydrophobic TRB CDR3s than did CXCR3-positive naive cells.

Sequenced sample: naive CXCR3+ CD8+ T cells from blood. Documented subset: CD45RO-CCR7+CD27+CD95- naive CD8+ T cells expressing CXCR3 (TNR3+). Receptors originate from a human donor in good health. Some clones in this sample may be carry-over from other donors' samples.

The chain uses TRBV5-1 and TRBJ1-1. The V gene's germline CDR1 is SGHRS and CDR2 YFSETQ. The CDR3 runs to 15 residues. The CDR3 here is CASSLPVGGNPEAFF.

The chain joins TRBV20-1 to TRBJ2-5; the D call from TCRdb, TRBD2, cannot be confirmed without DNA. Per germline, CDR1 DFQATT and CDR2 SNEGSKA (reference sequence). The CDR3 has 15 residues. The CDR3 loop reads CSARDLAEIQETQYF.

The chain joins TRBV14 to TRBJ1-2. The CDR3 spans 17 residues. Germline loops: CDR1 SGHDN, CDR2 FVKESK. The CDR3 loop is CASSQFSSARQPYGYTF.

The chain carries TRBV28 and TRBJ2-7; TCRdb returns TRBD1, unconfirmable since there is no DNA. The CDR3 runs 15 residues. Germline V CDR1 and CDR2: MDHEN, SYDVKM. CDR3 loop: CASSSSRLGVYEQYF.

This chain's CDR3 is CASSSTGGYEQYF. The gene calls are TRBV7-9 and TRBJ2-7; the TCRdb D gene call, TRBD1, has no DNA to confirm it. This CDR3 contains 13 residues. Looked up from germline, CDR1 is SEHNR and CDR2 is FQNEAQ (reference sequence).

The V call is TRBV4-1, the J call TRBJ1-3; no DNA is available, so the TRBD1 call from TCRdb remains unchecked. This CDR3 contains 16 residues. Germline CDR1 reads MGHRA; CDR2 reads YSYEKL. The CDR3 spells CASSQAGQYSGNTIYF.

This rearrangement joins TRBV29-1 to TRBJ2-2. This CDR3 comprises 11 residues. CDR1 is SQVTM, CDR2 ANQGSEA, per germline. Here the CDR3 reads CSVLGGGELFF.

V gene TRBV13 combines with J gene TRBJ2-3; with no DNA, the TCRdb D assignment of TRBD2 cannot be verified. The CDR3 is 15 residues long. CDR1 is PRHDT and CDR2 is FYEKMQ in the germline V gene (reference sequence). CDR3 in amino acids: CASSLQAGVPDTQYF.

The chain combines TRBV7-3 with TRBJ2-1; TCRdb's assignment of TRBD1 cannot be checked, as there is no DNA. This CDR3 has 14 residues. Germline loops: CDR1 SGHTA, CDR2 FQGTGA. This CDR3 is CASSLGTGYNEQFF.

The gene calls are TRBV20-1 and TRBJ1-2; the TRBD1 assignment by TCRdb is unverifiable without DNA. The CDR3 consists of 16 residues. Germline-derived CDR1 and CDR2 are DFQATT and SNEGSKA (reference sequence). The CDR3 region is CSALAGERQESSGYTF.

The chain carries TRBV7-9 and TRBJ2-1. The CDR3 totals 14 residues. Per germline, CDR1 SEHNR and CDR2 FQNEAQ (reference sequence). CDR3 sequence: CASSLSLREGEQFF. The variable domain in full, with the rest retrieved from reference TRBV7-9 and TRBJ2-1, is DTGVSQNPRHKITKRGQNVTFRCDPISEHNRLYWYRQTLGQGPEFLTYFQNEAQLEKSRLLSDRFSAERPKGSFSTLEIQRTEQGDSAMYLCASSLSLREGEQFFGPGTRLTVL.

The chain carries TRBV7-3 and TRBJ2-5; TCRdb proposes TRBD1, but this gene call is untestable without DNA. Germline V gene lookup returns CDR1 SGHTA and CDR2 FQGTGA. The CDR3 loop spans 14 amino acids. The CDR3 sequence is CASSLGGAGETQYF.

The chain uses TRBV6-2 or TRBV6-3 and TRBJ2-1; TCRdb proposes TRBD1, but this gene call is untestable without DNA. Germline V CDR1 and CDR2: MNHEY, SVGEGT. This CDR3 is built from 13 residues. This chain's CDR3 is CASSYLQGNEQFF.

V is TRBV5-5 and J is TRBJ1-2; TCRdb returns TRBD1, unconfirmable since there is no DNA. The CDR3 runs 15 residues. Germline lookup yields CDR1 SGHKS and CDR2 YYEKEE (reference sequence). CDR3: CASSIRDRAKDGYTF.

The chain is built from TRBV29-1 and TRBJ2-2; absent DNA, TCRdb's TRBD1 call cannot be checked. Per the germline V gene, CDR1 is SQVTM and CDR2 is ANQGSEA. The CDR3 loop spans 16 amino acids. The CDR3 loop reads CSVEEAGQKNTGELFF.

The CDR3 sequence is CSAYLPSGALYEQYF. The chain is built from TRBV20-1 and TRBJ2-7; as DNA is missing, the TRBD2 call by TCRdb cannot be tested. Per the germline V gene, CDR1 is DFQATT and CDR2 is SNEGSKA (reference sequence). The CDR3 has 15 residues.

The chain uses TRBV2 and TRBJ2-7; as DNA is missing, the TRBD1 call by TCRdb cannot be tested. CDR1 and CDR2 (germline): SNHLY, FYNNEI. The CDR3 totals 15 residues. The CDR3 loop reads CASRALDRPPYEQYF.

The chain links TRBV12-3 or TRBV12-4 to TRBJ2-7. The CDR3 has 13 amino acids. The CDR3 is CASSFLVGVEQYF.

The chain joins TRBV29-1 to TRBJ1-1; TCRdb picks TRBD1, but there is no DNA to check that call. Germline V gives CDR1 SQVTM, CDR2 ANQGSEA. The CDR3 has 11 residues. This CDR3 is CSIRRGAEAFF. Full variable domain (remainder filled in from reference TRBV29-1 and TRBJ1-1): SAVISQKPSRDICQRGTSLTIQCQVDSQVTMMFWYRQQPGQSLTLIATANQGSEATYESGFVIDKFPISRPNLTFSTLTVSNMSPEDSSIYLCSIRRGAEAFFGQGTRLTVV.

The chain couples TRBV15 to TRBJ2-1; no DNA is available, so the TRBD2 call from TCRdb remains unchecked. This CDR3 is built from 17 residues. Germline lookup yields CDR1 LNHNV and CDR2 YYDKDF (reference sequence). The chain's CDR3 is CATSRVTSGRKGNEQFF.

The chain recombines TRBV6-2 or TRBV6-3 with TRBJ2-7; the D call of TRBD2 rests on TCRdb alone, since no DNA is present to check it. The V gene's germline CDR1 is MNHEY and CDR2 SVGEGT. This CDR3 spans 17 amino acids. The CDR3 protein is CASSSLKGRLGVGEQYF.

This chain uses TRBV3-1 with TRBJ2-2; TCRdb returns TRBD1, unconfirmable since there is no DNA. CDR1 LGHDT and CDR2 YNNKEL come from the germline V gene (reference sequence). The CDR3 consists of 16 residues. The CDR3 loop is CASSQGGGYNTGELFF.

The chain links TRBV6-2 or TRBV6-3 to TRBJ2-5. The V gene's germline CDR1 is MNHEY and CDR2 SVGEGT. This CDR3 region has 13 residues. CDR3 in amino acids: CASSFVLQETQYF.

The genes are TRBV5-6 and TRBJ2-1; there is no DNA to check the TCRdb D call of TRBD2. CDR1 and CDR2 (germline): SGHDT, YYEEEE. This CDR3 spans 15 amino acids. This CDR3 reads CASSPGLANYNEQFF.

The chain employs TRBV12-3 or TRBV12-4 and TRBJ1-1. The CDR3 runs 11 residues. CDR3: CASSTDTEAFF.

The V gene is TRBV30, the J gene TRBJ1-1; TCRdb designates TRBD1, a call that cannot be tested without DNA. The germline V gene has CDR1 GTSNPN and CDR2 SVGIG (reference sequence). The CDR3 spans 13 residues. CDR3 in amino acids: CAWSVLGDTEAFF. The entire variable domain, with the rest obtained from reference TRBV30 and TRBJ1-1, is as follows: SQTIHQWPATLVQPVGSPLSLECTVEGTSNPNLYWYRQAAGRGLQLLFYSVGIGQISSEVPQNLSASRPQDRQFILSSKKLLLSDSGFYLCAWSVLGDTEAFFGQGTRLTVV.

The V call is TRBV5-6, the J call TRBJ1-1; no DNA is available, so the TRBD1 call from TCRdb remains unchecked. The CDR3 covers 15 residues. The germline V gene encodes CDR1 SGHDT and CDR2 YYEEEE. The CDR3 reads CASSLGQGAYTEAFF. Drawing the rest from reference TRBV5-6 and TRBJ1-1, the complete variable domain is DAGVTQSPTHLIKTRGQQVTLRCSPKSGHDTVSWYQQALGQGPQFIFQYYEEEERQRGNFPDRFSGHQFPNYSSELNVNALLLGDSALYLCASSLGQGAYTEAFFGQGTRLTVV.

The J gene is TRBJ2-7, the V gene TRBV12-3 or TRBV12-4. The length of the CDR3 is 14 residues. CDR3: CASSLFGTSGEQYF.

V gene TRBV28 combines with J gene TRBJ1-5. This CDR3 spans 16 amino acids. Germline V gives CDR1 MDHEN, CDR2 SYDVKM. CDR3 region: CASSSNTGYSNQPQHF.

CDR3 sequence: CASSFDKIVTEAFF. The chain is built from TRBV12-3 or TRBV12-4 and TRBJ1-1. The length of the CDR3 is 14 residues.